These T cell receptor beta chains were read from a single sample in a study of blood T cell repertoires in COVID-19. TCRdb keeps only in-frame clones here, not all; method: immunoSEQ multiplex PCR. Among some 270,000 clones listed, approximately 83% were seen once. Sequenced material: peripheral blood. The receptors were sampled from a woman between 70 and 85 years old with acute or convalescent COVID-19. The CDR3 runs from the conserved cysteine through the conserved F or W. D genes are given only for firm matches. Expanded clones are given a class, and other clones once, few, many or no size at all.

clone_size j_call d_call cdr3_length v_call cdr3_aa cdr3_nt
- TRBJ1-6 - 14 TRBV7-2 CASMTGAYNSPLHF TGTGCCAGCATGACAGGAGCCTATAATTCACCCCTCCACTTT
- TRBJ2-2 TRBD1 15 TRBV16 CASSRDRGLTGELFF TGTGCCAGCAGCCGGGACAGGGGGCTTACCGGGGAGCTGTTTTTT
- TRBJ2-1 TRBD2 19 TRBV2 CASSGGASGGATSYNEQFF TGTGCCAGCAGTGGTGGAGCTAGCGGGGGGGCCACCTCCTACAATGAGCAGTTCTTC
- TRBJ1-2 TRBD1 15 TRBV7-9 CASSLAQGEVSGYTF TGTGCCAGCAGCTTAGCACAGGGGGAAGTAAGTGGCTACACCTTC
- TRBJ1-2 TRBD1 15 TRBV6-5 CASSSMTGDNYGYTF TGTGCCAGCAGTTCCATGACAGGGGACAACTATGGCTACACCTTC
- TRBJ2-3 - 14 TRBV9 CASSVGAKTDTQYF TGTGCCAGCAGCGTGGGGGCCAAGACAGATACGCAGTATTTT
- TRBJ1-6 - 14 TRBV7-9 CASSPPAGISPLHF TGTGCCAGCAGCCCACCGGCGGGGATATCACCCCTCCACTTT
- TRBJ2-1 TRBD2 16 TRBV7-9 CASSPTPGLGSNEQFF TGTGCCAGCAGCCCCACCCCGGGACTAGGTTCAAATGAGCAGTTCTTC
once TRBJ2-5 - 14 TRBV7-6 CASSWGTFQETQYF TGTGCCAGCAGCTGGGGGACATTTCAAGAGACCCAGTACTTC
- TRBJ2-5 TRBD2 17 TRBV5-1 CASSFGLAGGLSETQYF TGCGCCAGCAGCTTCGGACTAGCGGGGGGGCTGTCGGAGACCCAGTACTTC
- TRBJ1-1 - 14 TRBV19 CASSIVGGGTEAFF TGTGCCAGTAGTATAGTCGGCGGGGGCACTGAAGCTTTCTTT
- TRBJ2-1 TRBD2 14 TRBV10-3 CAISASGGEGEQFF TGTGCCATCAGTGCCAGCGGGGGGGAAGGTGAGCAGTTCTTC
- TRBJ1-5 TRBD1 18 TRBV10-1 CASRPEFSGTERRQPQHF TGCGCCAGCAGACCCGAATTTTCCGGGACAGAGAGGAGGCAGCCCCAGCATTTT
- TRBJ1-2 TRBD1 13 TRBV5-4 CASSSDRGLGYTF TGTGCCAGCAGCTCGGACAGGGGGCTCGGCTACACCTTC
- TRBJ2-1 TRBD1 15 TRBV19 CASSIRQGGFNEQFF TGTGCCAGTAGTATCCGACAGGGGGGGTTCAATGAGCAGTTCTTC
- TRBJ1-5 TRBD1 18 TRBV6-1 CASSAGQGVVVSNQPQHF TGTGCCAGCAGTGCGGGACAGGGAGTAGTAGTAAGCAATCAGCCCCAGCATTTT
- TRBJ1-2 - 13 TRBV12-3/TRBV12-4 CASSLGQGEGYTF TGTGCCAGCAGCCTCGGCCAGGGCGAAGGCTACACCTTC
- TRBJ1-1 - 11 TRBV24-1 CGTGEETEAFF TGTGGCACCGGGGAGGAGACTGAAGCTTTCTTT
- TRBJ2-7 TRBD1 14 TRBV18 CASSPGQTTYEQYF TGTGCCAGCTCACCGGGACAGACCACCTACGAGCAGTACTTC
- TRBJ2-1 TRBD2 16 TRBV6-2/TRBV6-3 CASSYSILTSGNEQFF TGTGCCAGCAGTTACTCGATATTGACTAGCGGGAATGAGCAGTTCTTC
- TRBJ2-5 TRBD2 13 TRBV3-1/TRBV3-2 CASSLLAGETQYF TGTGCCAGCAGCCTACTAGCGGGAGAGACCCAGTACTTC
- TRBJ2-1 TRBD2 17 TRBV18 CASSPLAASGGYNEQFF TGTGCCAGCTCACCTCTTGCGGCCAGCGGGGGCTACAATGAGCAGTTCTTC
- TRBJ2-2 TRBD2 16 TRBV7-9 CASSAPSGGATGELFF TGTGCCAGCAGCGCCCCTAGCGGGGGGGCCACCGGGGAGCTGTTTTTT
few TRBJ1-5 - 14 TRBV5-8 CASTTYRDGQPQHF TGTGCCAGCACCACTTACAGGGACGGACAGCCCCAGCATTTT
once TRBJ2-1 TRBD2 14 TRBV2 CASRSGLVYNEQFF TGTGCCAGCAGATCGGGACTAGTTTACAATGAGCAGTTCTTC
- TRBJ1-2 TRBD1 14 TRBV5-6 CASSLADRGYGYTF TGTGCCAGCAGCTTGGCCGACAGGGGCTATGGCTACACCTTC
- TRBJ2-7 TRBD2 15 TRBV18 CASSPRGGVSYEQYF TGTGCCAGCTCACCACGGGGGGGGGTCTCCTACGAGCAGTACTTC
- TRBJ2-6 - 13 TRBV29-1 CSAAGAGANVLTF TGCAGCGCCGCAGGGGCTGGGGCCAACGTCCTGACTTTC
- TRBJ2-5 - 14 TRBV2 CASRLGTSRETQYF TGTGCCAGCAGATTAGGGACTTCCCGAGAGACCCAGTACTTC
few TRBJ2-5 TRBD2 14 TRBV6-1 CASSEAGGQETQYF TGTGCCAGCAGTGAAGCCGGGGGGCAAGAGACCCAGTACTTC
- TRBJ2-2 TRBD1 16 TRBV5-1 CASRETTGDHTGELFF TGCGCCAGCAGGGAGACGACAGGGGATCACACCGGGGAGCTGTTTTTT
- TRBJ1-4 - 15 TRBV14 CASSRTRTVNEKLFF TGTGCCAGCAGCCGAACACGGACAGTGAATGAAAAACTGTTTTTT
- TRBJ1-2 TRBD1 12 TRBV5-4 CASSGIQGHYTF TGTGCCAGCAGCGGGATACAGGGGCACTACACCTTC
- TRBJ1-6 - 16 TRBV5-4 CASSLGGTFYNSPLHF TGTGCCAGCAGCTTGGGCGGGACCTTCTATAATTCACCCCTCCACTTT
once TRBJ2-5 - 13 TRBV30 CAWSDSTQETQYF TGTGCCTGGAGTGACTCCACGCAAGAGACCCAGTACTTC
- TRBJ1-1 - 13 TRBV5-6 CASSIVRGTEAFF TGTGCCAGCAGTATTGTCAGGGGCACTGAAGCTTTCTTT
- TRBJ1-2 - 13 TRBV6-5 CASGAGRYYGYTF TGTGCCAGCGGGGCCGGGAGGTACTATGGCTACACCTTC
- TRBJ1-3 - 17 TRBV9 CASSTDTRLPVGNTIYF TGTGCCAGCAGCACAGACACTAGACTACCCGTCGGAAACACCATATATTTT
- TRBJ1-1 - 16 TRBV7-3 CASSLGGARVGTEAFF TGTGCCAGCAGCTTAGGCGGGGCCAGGGTAGGCACTGAAGCTTTCTTT
- TRBJ2-1 TRBD2 18 TRBV2 CASSSRLAGGLSYNEQFF TGTGCCAGCAGCAGTAGGCTAGCGGGGGGATTGTCCTACAATGAGCAGTTCTTC
- TRBJ1-1 - 13 TRBV7-3 CASSLRGGTEAFF TGTGCCAGCAGCTTAAGGGGAGGCACTGAAGCTTTCTTT
- TRBJ2-5 - 12 TRBV25-1 CASNHRRETQYF TGTGCCAGCAACCACCGGAGAGAGACCCAGTACTTC
- TRBJ2-7 - 13 TRBV6-1 CASSEHDSYEQYF TGTGCCAGCAGTGAACACGACTCATACGAGCAGTACTTC
- TRBJ1-3 - 17 TRBV7-8 CASSLGVRGILRNTIYF TGTGCCAGCAGCTTAGGTGTCAGGGGAATCCTAAGAAACACCATATATTTT
- TRBJ2-1 TRBD2 15 TRBV7-8 CASSRTSGGYNEQFF TGTGCCAGCAGCCGGACTAGCGGGGGGTACAATGAGCAGTTCTTC
- TRBJ2-1 TRBD2 15 TRBV9 CASSPRTSGYNEQFF TGTGCCAGCAGCCCACGGACTAGCGGGTACAATGAGCAGTTCTTC
- TRBJ2-7 - 13 TRBV7-8 CASSLPRGREQYF TGTGCCAGCAGCTTACCCAGGGGCCGCGAGCAGTACTTC
- TRBJ1-1 - 15 TRBV5-1 CASSPDLRRDTEAFF TGCGCCAGCAGCCCGGACCTCCGGAGGGACACTGAAGCTTTCTTT
- TRBJ1-1 - 14 TRBV6-6 CASSLRGVNTEAFF TGTGCCAGCAGTCTCCGAGGAGTGAACACTGAAGCTTTCTTT
- TRBJ1-1 - 15 TRBV19 CASSTQGGFSTEAFF TGTGCCAGTAGTACACAGGGAGGGTTTAGCACTGAAGCTTTCTTT
few TRBJ1-4 - 14 TRBV6-6 CASRPTGTNEKLFF TGTGCCAGCAGACCTACAGGGACTAATGAAAAACTGTTTTTT
- TRBJ1-5 TRBD1 16 TRBV19 CASSLRTGKAGQPQHF TGTGCCAGTAGCTTACGGACAGGGAAGGCGGGTCAGCCCCAGCATTTT
- TRBJ2-3 - 12 TRBV2 CAFYRETDTQYF TGTGCCTTTTACCGGGAAACAGATACGCAGTATTTT
- TRBJ2-6 - 16 TRBV15 CATSRPGASGANVLTF TGTGCCACCAGCCGTCCAGGGGCCTCTGGGGCCAACGTCCTGACTTTC
once TRBJ1-6 - 15 TRBV6-5 CATHPGGQRNSPLHF TGTGCCACCCATCCGGGTGGACAGAGGAATTCACCCCTCCACTTT